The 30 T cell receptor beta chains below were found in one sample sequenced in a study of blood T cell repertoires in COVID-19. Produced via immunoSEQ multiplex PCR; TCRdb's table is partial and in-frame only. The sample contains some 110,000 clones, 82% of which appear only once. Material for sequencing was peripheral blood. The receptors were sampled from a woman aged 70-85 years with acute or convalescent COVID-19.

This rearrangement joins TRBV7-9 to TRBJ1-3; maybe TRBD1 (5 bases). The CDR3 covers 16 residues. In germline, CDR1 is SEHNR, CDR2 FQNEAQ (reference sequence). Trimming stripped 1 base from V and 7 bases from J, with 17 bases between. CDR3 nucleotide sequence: TGTGCCAGCAGCTTAGACACTTCCAGGGTTCGCAACACCATATATTTT. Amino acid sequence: CASSLDTSRVRNTIYF. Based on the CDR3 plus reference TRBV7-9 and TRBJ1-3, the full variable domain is DTGVSQNPRHKITKRGQNVTFRCDPISEHNRLYWYRQTLGQGPEFLTYFQNEAQLEKSRLLSDRFSAERPKGSFSTLEIQRTEQGDSAMYLCASSLDTSRVRNTIYFGEGSWLTVV.

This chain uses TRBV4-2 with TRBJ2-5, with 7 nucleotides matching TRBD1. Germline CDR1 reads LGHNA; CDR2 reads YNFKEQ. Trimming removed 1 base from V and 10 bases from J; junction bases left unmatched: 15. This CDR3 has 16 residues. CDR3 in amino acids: CASSQGIRTGGRGQYF. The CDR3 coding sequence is TGTGCCAGCAGCCAAGGGATACGGACAGGTGGAAGGGGCCAGTACTTC.

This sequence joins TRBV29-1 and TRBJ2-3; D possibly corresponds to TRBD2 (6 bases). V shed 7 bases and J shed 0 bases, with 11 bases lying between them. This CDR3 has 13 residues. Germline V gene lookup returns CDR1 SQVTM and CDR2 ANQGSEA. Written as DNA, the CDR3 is TGCAGCGGCTCCCTAGCGAGCACAGATACGCAGTATTTT. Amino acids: CSGSLASTDTQYF.

The CDR3 bases are TGTGCCAGCAGCCAAGATGGCATCTATGGCTACACCTTC. Its translation is CASSQDGIYGYTF. This sequence joins TRBV3-1 (or the pseudogene TRBV3-2) and TRBJ1-2; no definite D call. The CDR3 is 13 residues long. V was clipped by 0 bases and J by 4 bases, with 6 bases between them. The germline V gene encodes CDR1 LGHDT and CDR2 YNNKEL (reference sequence).

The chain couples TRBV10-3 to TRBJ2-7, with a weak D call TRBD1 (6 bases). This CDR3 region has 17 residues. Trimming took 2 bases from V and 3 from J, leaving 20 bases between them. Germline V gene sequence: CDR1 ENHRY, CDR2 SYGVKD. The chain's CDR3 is CAISEKKGTGKVYEQYF. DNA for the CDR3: TGTGCCATCAGTGAGAAGAAGGGAACAGGGAAGGTCTACGAGCAGTACTTC.

The CDR3 sequence is CAISGDRGQSPLHF. The CDR3 DNA follows: TGTGCCATCAGTGGGGACAGGGGGCAATCACCCCTCCACTTT. This chain connects TRBV10-3 to TRBJ1-6; TRBD1 matches at 12 bases. This CDR3 is built from 14 residues. Germline CDR1 is ENHRY and CDR2 is SYGVKD. V lost 4 bases, J lost 10 bases, and 2 bases stayed unmatched.

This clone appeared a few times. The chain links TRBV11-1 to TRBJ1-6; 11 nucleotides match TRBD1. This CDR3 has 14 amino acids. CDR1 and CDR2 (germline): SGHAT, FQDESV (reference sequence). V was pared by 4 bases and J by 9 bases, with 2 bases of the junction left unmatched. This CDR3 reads CASSSGTGGSPLHF. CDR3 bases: TGTGCCAGCAGCTCCGGGACAGGGGGTTCACCCCTCCACTTT.

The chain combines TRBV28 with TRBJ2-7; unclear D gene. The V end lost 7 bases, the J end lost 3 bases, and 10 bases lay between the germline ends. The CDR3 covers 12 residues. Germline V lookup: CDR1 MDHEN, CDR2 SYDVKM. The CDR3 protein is CASTMTHYEQYF. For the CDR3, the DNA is TGTGCCAGCACCATGACTCACTACGAGCAGTACTTC.

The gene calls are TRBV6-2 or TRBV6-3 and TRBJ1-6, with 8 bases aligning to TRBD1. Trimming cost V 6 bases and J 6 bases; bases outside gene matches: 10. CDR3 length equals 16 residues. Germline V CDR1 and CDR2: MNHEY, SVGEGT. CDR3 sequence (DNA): TGTGCCAGCAGCCGATCGACAGGGGCGTCTAATTCACCCCTCCACTTT. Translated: CASSRSTGASNSPLHF.

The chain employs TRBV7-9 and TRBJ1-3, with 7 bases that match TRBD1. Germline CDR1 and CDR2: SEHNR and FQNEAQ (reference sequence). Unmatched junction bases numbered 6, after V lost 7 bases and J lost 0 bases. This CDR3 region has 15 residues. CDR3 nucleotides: TGTGCCAGCACCAATGACAGGGCCTCTGGAAACACCATATATTTT. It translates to CASTNDRASGNTIYF.

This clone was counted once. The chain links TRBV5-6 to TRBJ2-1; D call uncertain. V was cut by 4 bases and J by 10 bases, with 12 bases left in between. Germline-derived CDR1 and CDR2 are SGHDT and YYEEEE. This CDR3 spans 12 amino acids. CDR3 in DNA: TGTGCCAGCAGCCCGGGTTTCGGGGAGCAGTTCTTC. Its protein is CASSPGFGEQFF.

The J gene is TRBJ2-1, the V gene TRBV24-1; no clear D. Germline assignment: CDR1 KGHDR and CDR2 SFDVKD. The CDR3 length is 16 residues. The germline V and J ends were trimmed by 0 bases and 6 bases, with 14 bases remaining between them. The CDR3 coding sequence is TGTGCCACCAGTGATTTGGGCAGTAGAGGAAGCAATGAGCAGTTCTTC. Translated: CATSDLGSRGSNEQFF.

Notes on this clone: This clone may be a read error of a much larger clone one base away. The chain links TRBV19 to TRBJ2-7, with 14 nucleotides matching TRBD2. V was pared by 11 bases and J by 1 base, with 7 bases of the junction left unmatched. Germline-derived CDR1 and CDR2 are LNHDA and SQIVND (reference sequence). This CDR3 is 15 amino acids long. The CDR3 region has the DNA TGTGCCTGTGGGGGACTAGCGGGGGATTCCTACGAGCAGTACTTC. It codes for CACGGLAGDSYEQYF.

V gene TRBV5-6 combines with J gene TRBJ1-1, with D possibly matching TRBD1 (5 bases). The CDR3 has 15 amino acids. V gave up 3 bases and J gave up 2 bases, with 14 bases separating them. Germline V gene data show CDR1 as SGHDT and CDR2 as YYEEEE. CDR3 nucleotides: TGTGCCAGCAGCTCCCGTGGACATTTTAACACTGAAGCTTTCTTT. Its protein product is CASSSRGHFNTEAFF.

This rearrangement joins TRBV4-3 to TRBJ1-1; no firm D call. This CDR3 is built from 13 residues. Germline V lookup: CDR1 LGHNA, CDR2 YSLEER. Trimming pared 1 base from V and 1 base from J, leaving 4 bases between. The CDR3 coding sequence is TGCGCCAGCAGCCAAGGACAGAACACTGAAGCTTTCTTT. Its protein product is CASSQGQNTEAFF.

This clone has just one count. Here the CDR3 reads CASSPSGVRETQYF. As DNA, the CDR3 is TGTGCCAGTAGTCCGTCGGGGGTAAGGGAGACCCAGTACTTC. The chain recombines TRBV19 with TRBJ2-5, with D perhaps matching TRBD2 (6 bases). The V end lost 5 bases, the J end lost 5 bases, and 15 bases lay between the germline ends. This CDR3 has 14 amino acids. Germline assignment: CDR1 LNHDA and CDR2 SQIVND (reference sequence).

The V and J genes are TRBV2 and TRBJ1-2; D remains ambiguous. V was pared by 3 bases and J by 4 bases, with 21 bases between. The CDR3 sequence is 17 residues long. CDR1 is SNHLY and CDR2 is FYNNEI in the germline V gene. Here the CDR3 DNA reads TGTGCCAGCAGTGAGAGGCCCGTAACCCAAGTTGGCTATGGCTACACCTTC. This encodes CASSERPVTQVGYGYTF. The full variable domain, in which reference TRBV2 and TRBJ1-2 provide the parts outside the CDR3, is EPEVTQTPSHQVTQMGQEVILRCVPISNHLYFYWYRQILGQKVEFLVSFYNNEISEKSEIFDDQFSVERPDGSNFTLKIRSTKLEDSAMYFCASSERPVTQVGYGYTFGSGTRLTVV.

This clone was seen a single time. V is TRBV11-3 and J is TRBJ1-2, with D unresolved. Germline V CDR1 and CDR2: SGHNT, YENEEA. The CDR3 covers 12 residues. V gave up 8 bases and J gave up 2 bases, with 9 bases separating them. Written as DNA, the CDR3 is TGTGCCAGCGAGGCAGACAACTATGGCTACACCTTC. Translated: CASEADNYGYTF.

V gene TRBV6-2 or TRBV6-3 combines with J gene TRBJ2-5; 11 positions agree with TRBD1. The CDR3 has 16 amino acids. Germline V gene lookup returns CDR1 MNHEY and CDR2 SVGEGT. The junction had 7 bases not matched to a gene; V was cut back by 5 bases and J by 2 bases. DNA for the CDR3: TGTGCCAGCAGTCGCCAGGACAGGGGGCGGCAAGAGACCCAGTACTTC. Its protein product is CASSRQDRGRQETQYF.

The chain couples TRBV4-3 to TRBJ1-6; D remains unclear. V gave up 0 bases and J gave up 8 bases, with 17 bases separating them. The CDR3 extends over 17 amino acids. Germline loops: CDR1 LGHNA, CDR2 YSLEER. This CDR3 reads CASSQDLFSPKDSPLHF. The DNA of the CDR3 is TGCGCCAGCAGCCAAGATCTATTTTCACCGAAAGATTCACCCCTCCACTTT.

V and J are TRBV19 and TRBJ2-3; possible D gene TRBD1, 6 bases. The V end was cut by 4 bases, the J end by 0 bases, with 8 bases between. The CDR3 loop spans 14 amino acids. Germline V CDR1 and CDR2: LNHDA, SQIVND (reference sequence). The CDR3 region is CASSTGVSTDTQYF. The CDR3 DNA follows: TGTGCCAGTAGTACAGGGGTTAGCACAGATACGCAGTATTTT.

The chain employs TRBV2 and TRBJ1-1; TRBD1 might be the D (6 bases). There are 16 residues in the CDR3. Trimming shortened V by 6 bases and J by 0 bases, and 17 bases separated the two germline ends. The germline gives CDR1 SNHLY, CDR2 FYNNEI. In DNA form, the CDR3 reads TGTGCCAGCAGCCGGGACACAGGGATGATGAACACTGAAGCTTTCTTT. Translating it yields CASSRDTGMMNTEAFF.

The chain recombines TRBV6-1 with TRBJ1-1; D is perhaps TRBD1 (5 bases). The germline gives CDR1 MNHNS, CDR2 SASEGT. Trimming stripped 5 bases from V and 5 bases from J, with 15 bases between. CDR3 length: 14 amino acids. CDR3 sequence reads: CASSYTGGKTEAFF. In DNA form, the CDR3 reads TGTGCCAGCAGTTATACGGGGGGGAAGACTGAAGCTTTCTTT.

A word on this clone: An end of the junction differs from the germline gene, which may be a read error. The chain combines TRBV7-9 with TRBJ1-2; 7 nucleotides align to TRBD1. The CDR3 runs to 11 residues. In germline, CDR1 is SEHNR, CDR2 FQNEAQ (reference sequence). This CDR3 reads CASRADGQDHF. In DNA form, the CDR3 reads TGTGCCAGCAGGGCCGATGGACAGGATCACTTC.

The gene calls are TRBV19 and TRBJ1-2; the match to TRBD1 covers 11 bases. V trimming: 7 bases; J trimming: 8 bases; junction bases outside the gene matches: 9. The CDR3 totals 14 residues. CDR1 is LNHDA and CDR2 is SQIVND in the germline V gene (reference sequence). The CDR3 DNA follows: TGTGCCAGTACGCAGGACAGGGGGCGCGGGGGCTACACCTTC. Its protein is CASTQDRGRGGYTF.

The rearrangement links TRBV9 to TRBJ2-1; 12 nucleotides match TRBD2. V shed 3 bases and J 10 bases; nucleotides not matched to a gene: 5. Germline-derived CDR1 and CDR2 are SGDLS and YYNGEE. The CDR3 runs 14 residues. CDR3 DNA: TGTGCCAGCAGCGCCCTAGCGGGGGGGCGCGAGCAGTTCTTC. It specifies CASSALAGGREQFF.

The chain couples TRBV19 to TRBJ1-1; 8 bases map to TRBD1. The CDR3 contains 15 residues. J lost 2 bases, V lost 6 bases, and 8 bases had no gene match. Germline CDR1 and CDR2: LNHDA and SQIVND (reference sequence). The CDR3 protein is CASRIGTGANTEAFF. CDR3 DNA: TGTGCCAGTAGGATCGGGACAGGCGCTAACACTGAAGCTTTCTTT.

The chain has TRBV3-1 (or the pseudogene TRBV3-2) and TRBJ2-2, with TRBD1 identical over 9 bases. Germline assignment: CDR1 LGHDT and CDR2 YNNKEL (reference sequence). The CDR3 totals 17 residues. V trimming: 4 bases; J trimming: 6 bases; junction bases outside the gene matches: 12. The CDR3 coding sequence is TGTGCCAGCAGCCTTGCGGGACAGGGTCCTCTCGCCGGGGAGCTGTTTTTT. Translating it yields CASSLAGQGPLAGELFF.

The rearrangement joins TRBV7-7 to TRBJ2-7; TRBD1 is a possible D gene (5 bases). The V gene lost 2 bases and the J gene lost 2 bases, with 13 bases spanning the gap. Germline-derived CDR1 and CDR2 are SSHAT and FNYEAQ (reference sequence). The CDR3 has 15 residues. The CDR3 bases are TGTGCCAGCAGCTTATACCAGGGTGAACCCTACGAGCAGTACTTC. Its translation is CASSLYQGEPYEQYF.

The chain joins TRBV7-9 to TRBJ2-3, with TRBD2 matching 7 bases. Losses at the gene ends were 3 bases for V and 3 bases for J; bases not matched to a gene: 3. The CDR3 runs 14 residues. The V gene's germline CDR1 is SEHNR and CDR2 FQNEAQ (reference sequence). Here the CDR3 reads CASSFSGGTDTQYF. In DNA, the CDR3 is TGTGCCAGCAGCTTTTCGGGGGGAACAGATACGCAGTATTTT.